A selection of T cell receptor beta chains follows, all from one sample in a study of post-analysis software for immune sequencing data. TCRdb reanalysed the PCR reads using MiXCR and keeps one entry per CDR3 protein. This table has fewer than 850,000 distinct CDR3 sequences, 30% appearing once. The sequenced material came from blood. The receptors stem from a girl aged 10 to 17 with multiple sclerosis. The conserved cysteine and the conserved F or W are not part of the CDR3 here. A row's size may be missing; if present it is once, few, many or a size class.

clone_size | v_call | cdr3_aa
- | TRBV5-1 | ASSLRQKFNSWF
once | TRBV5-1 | ASSVAGVSADTQY
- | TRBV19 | ASSMGRDRVTDTQY
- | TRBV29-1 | SVPGSGSNYGYT
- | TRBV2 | ASSEWGSSKQF
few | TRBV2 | ASSPIQAARTVINQPQH
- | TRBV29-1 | SVELVGQGPYEQY
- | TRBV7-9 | ACSLFRADTQY
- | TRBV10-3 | AISIAGVADTQY
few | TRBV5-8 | ASSSAGYNQPQH
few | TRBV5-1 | ASSSTTNPDTQY
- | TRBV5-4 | ASSLQGVEQY
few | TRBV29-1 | SVQWGADTQY
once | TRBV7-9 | ASSLRGTGYNEQF
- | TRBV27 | ASQGLAGLGGETQY
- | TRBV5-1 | ASSLGPPTVNYGYT
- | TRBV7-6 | ASSWRAEYSNQPQH
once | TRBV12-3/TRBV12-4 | ASSFATKTPYEQY